The subject of this entry is one T cell receptor beta chain. Libraries were prepared by immunoSEQ multiplex PCR; TCRdb keeps only in-frame clonotypes and omits some of them. Seen here are approximately 120,000 clones, around 82% observed once, and the top ten hold under 6%. Unmatched junction bases numbered 6, after V lost 11 bases and J lost 6 bases. The CDR3 runs 13 residues. Per germline, CDR1 SEHNR and CDR2 FQNEAQ (reference sequence). This sample was included in a study of blood T cell repertoires in COVID-19. This rearrangement joins TRBV7-9 to TRBJ2-2; 10 nucleotides align to TRBD1. This sequence originates from a man aged 80 or over with active or convalescent COVID-19. Sequenced: peripheral blood. The CDR3 protein is CAPGTGDAGELFF. CDR3 nucleotides: TGTGCCCCCGGGACAGGGGACGCCGGGGAGCTGTTTTTT.